A single sample gave rise to the 20 T cell receptor beta chains below, sequenced in a study of cytomegalovirus exposure and HLA in healthy donors. Amplification used 60 Vbeta primers and 13 Jbeta primers. Data came from immunoSEQ multiplex PCR; TCRdb stores just in-frame clones and leaves some out. The repertoire table contains 95,000 to 150,000 clones. Source material: PBMCs. All receptors derive from a man under 40 in good health and CMV-seronegative.

The rearrangement joins TRBV30 to TRBJ1-1, with D perhaps TRBD1 (6 bases). Per the germline V gene, CDR1 is GTSNPN and CDR2 is SVGIG (reference sequence). The CDR3 has 15 residues. Trimming stripped 2 bases from V and 6 bases from J, with 19 bases between. In DNA form, the CDR3 reads TGTGCCTGGAGTCACCGGGATCTCAGGGGCGCTGAAGCTTTCTTT. Translated: CAWSHRDLRGAEAFF.

The rearrangement joins TRBV5-1 to TRBJ2-3, with a tentative D call TRBD2 (5 bases). The CDR3 is 13 residues long. The germline gives CDR1 SGHRS, CDR2 YFSETQ. Between the trimmed V and J ends, which lost 0 bases and 3 bases, there was a span of 5 bases. The chain's CDR3 is CASSLAGTDTQYF. Here the CDR3 DNA reads TGCGCCAGCAGCTTGGCGGGGACAGATACGCAGTATTTT.

V and J are TRBV28 and TRBJ2-1; possibly TRBD2 for D (5 bases). Germline CDR1 and CDR2: MDHEN and SYDVKM. This CDR3 has 13 residues. The V and J ends lost 6 bases and 4 bases respectively, with 10 bases between them. As DNA, the CDR3 is TGTGCCAGCAGGGCGGAGGCGTACAATGAGCAGTTCTTC. Translated, it gives CASRAEAYNEQFF. Together with reference TRBV28 and TRBJ2-1, the CDR3 gives the full variable domain: DVKVTQSSRYLVKRTGEKVFLECVQDMDHENMFWYRQDPGLGLRLIYFSYDVKMKEKGDIPEGYSVSREKKERFSLILESASTNQTSMYLCASRAEAYNEQFFGPGTRLTVL.

The rearrangement uses TRBV28 and TRBJ1-5; D gene uncertain. V shed 8 bases and J shed 4 bases, with 21 bases lying between them. The CDR3 runs to 16 residues. The germline V gene has CDR1 MDHEN and CDR2 SYDVKM. CDR3 nucleotide sequence: TGTGCCAGCCTCGGTCCGACTACGGGAGGGAATCAGCCCCAGCATTTT. This encodes CASLGPTTGGNQPQHF.

V usage is TRBV5-4 and J usage is TRBJ1-4, with TRBD1 matching 9 bases. The germline gives CDR1 SGHNT, CDR2 YYREEE (reference sequence). The junction had 7 bases not matched to a gene; V was cut back by 4 bases and J by 6 bases. The CDR3 totals 15 residues. CDR3 nucleotides: TGTGCCAGCAGCCACCCGGGACAGGGAGATGAAAAACTGTTTTTT. Amino acid sequence: CASSHPGQGDEKLFF.

V usage is TRBV25-1 and J usage is TRBJ2-5, with D perhaps TRBD1 (6 bases). The CDR3 sequence is 15 residues long. V lost 8 bases and J lost 5, with 21 bases in between. Germline V gene lookup returns CDR1 MGHDK and CDR2 SYGVNS. CDR3 sequence: CASEKRSWGRETQYF. The CDR3 DNA follows: TGTGCCAGCGAGAAGAGGAGTTGGGGGCGGGAGACCCAGTACTTC.

The chain carries TRBV2 and TRBJ2-5, with D possibly being TRBD2 (6 bases). Germline V gives CDR1 SNHLY, CDR2 FYNNEI. There are 15 residues in the CDR3. V shed 7 bases and J shed 5 bases, with 20 bases lying between them. The CDR3 region is CASTPAGRDRETQYF. DNA for the CDR3: TGTGCCAGCACTCCCGCGGGGCGTGATCGGGAGACCCAGTACTTC.

Notes on this clone: The identical CDR3 is also encoded by other nucleotide sequences in the sample. The chain employs TRBV5-1 and TRBJ2-1; D remains unclear. The CDR3 runs 13 residues. V lost 0 bases and J lost 3, with 4 bases in between. Germline V gene data show CDR1 as SGHRS and CDR2 as YFSETQ. The CDR3 sequence is CASSLDSYNEQFF. The CDR3 nucleotides read TGCGCCAGCAGCTTGGACAGCTACAATGAGCAGTTCTTC.

The chain combines TRBV6-6 with TRBJ1-5; perhaps TRBD1 as D (5 bases). The CDR3 is made up of 13 amino acids. The V gene lost 7 bases and the J gene lost 8 bases, with 15 bases spanning the gap. In germline, CDR1 is MNHNY, CDR2 SVGAGI (reference sequence). CDR3 in amino acids: CASTQGWSEPQHF. The CDR3, as DNA: TGTGCCAGCACTCAGGGCTGGAGCGAGCCCCAGCATTTT.

The rearrangement links TRBV28 to TRBJ2-6; TRBD1 might be the D (5 bases). CDR1 and CDR2 (germline): MDHEN, SYDVKM. The CDR3 has 16 amino acids. Trimming pared 3 bases from V and 3 bases from J, leaving 12 bases between. The CDR3 nucleotides are TGTGCCAGCAGTTTTGGGGCATTGGGTGGGGCCAACGTCCTGACTTTC. Translating gives CASSFGALGGANVLTF.

The gene calls are TRBV6-6 and TRBJ1-1, with a weak D call TRBD1 (6 bases). The ends were cut back, 2 bases at V and 1 base at J, with 8 bases in the middle. Germline assignment: CDR1 MNHNY and CDR2 SVGAGI (reference sequence). This CDR3 is 14 amino acids long. CDR3 sequence: CASSYGGGNTEAFF. The CDR3 DNA is TGTGCCAGCAGTTACGGGGGCGGGAACACTGAAGCTTTCTTT.

The rearrangement joins TRBV2 to TRBJ2-1; D is unresolved. V lost 7 bases to trimming and J lost 7 bases, with 8 bases between them. From germline, CDR1 is SNHLY and CDR2 FYNNEI. The CDR3 is 11 residues long. The CDR3 here is CASKVANEQFF. The CDR3 DNA follows: TGTGCCAGCAAAGTGGCAAATGAGCAGTTCTTC.

The V gene is TRBV14, the J gene TRBJ1-6, with a tentative D call TRBD1 (5 bases). With 0 bases removed from V and 9 bases from J, the gap between germline ends came to 21 bases. The CDR3 spans 18 residues. Per germline, CDR1 SGHDN and CDR2 FVKESK. CDR3: CASSQDSWGLPLLSPLHF. The CDR3 DNA follows: TGTGCCAGCAGCCAAGATTCCTGGGGCCTCCCCCTTCTTTCACCCCTCCACTTT. The full variable domain, its missing parts supplied by reference TRBV14 and TRBJ1-6, is EAGVTQFPSHSVIEKGQTVTLRCDPISGHDNLYWYRRVMGKEIKFLLHFVKESKQDESGMPNNRFLAERTGGTYSTLKVQPAELEDSGVYFCASSQDSWGLPLLSPLHFGNGTRLTVT.

The chain has TRBV15 and TRBJ2-7; D call uncertain. Trimming left V 1 base short and J 4 bases short, with 11 bases between. Germline CDR1 LNHNV, CDR2 YYDKDF (reference sequence). The CDR3 runs to 14 residues. The CDR3 DNA reads as TGTGCCACCAGCAGAGGCCCCGCGATTTACGAGCAGTACTTC. This translates into CATSRGPAIYEQYF. The full variable domain, its missing parts supplied by reference TRBV15 and TRBJ2-7, is DAMVIQNPRYQVTQFGKPVTLSCSQTLNHNVMYWYQQKSSQAPKLLFHYYDKDFNNEADTPDNFQSRRPNTSFCFLDIRSPGLGDTAMYLCATSRGPAIYEQYFGPGTRLTVT.

This chain links TRBV19 with TRBJ2-3, with 10 nucleotides matching TRBD1. Germline trimming cut 9 bases from V and 5 bases from J; bases unmatched to any gene: 14. Germline V gene lookup returns CDR1 LNHDA and CDR2 SQIVND (reference sequence). The CDR3 consists of 16 residues. The CDR3 sequence: CASAEPPGQGRDTQYF. CDR3 DNA: TGTGCCAGCGCTGAACCTCCGGGACAGGGGAGAGATACGCAGTATTTT.

The rearrangement joins TRBV5-4 to TRBJ2-5; 7 bases align to TRBD1. The CDR3 covers 14 residues. J lost 7 bases, V lost 0 bases, and 6 bases had no gene match. Germline lookup yields CDR1 SGHNT and CDR2 YYREEE (reference sequence). This CDR3 is CASSLEGARGTQYF. In DNA, the CDR3 is TGTGCCAGCAGCTTGGAGGGGGCCCGGGGGACCCAGTACTTC.

J is TRBJ2-7 and V is TRBV7-8; unclear D gene. Trimming shortened V by 4 bases and J by 4 bases, and 8 bases separated the two germline ends. Looked up from germline, CDR1 is SGHVS and CDR2 is FQNEAQ. The CDR3 consists of 12 residues. CDR3 sequence: CASSSLLYEQYF. CDR3 in DNA: TGTGCCAGCAGCTCGCTCCTATACGAGCAGTACTTC. Combining the CDR3 with reference TRBV7-8 and TRBJ2-7 gives the whole variable domain GAGVSQSPRYKVAKRGQDVALRCDPISGHVSLFWYQQALGQGPEFLTYFQNEAQLDKSGLPSDRFFAERPEGSVSTLKIQRTQQEDSAVYLCASSSLLYEQYFGPGTRLTVT.

The rearrangement links TRBV29-1 to TRBJ1-2, with D maybe TRBD1 (5 bases). The CDR3 contains 12 residues. The ends were cut back, 6 bases at V and 5 bases at J, with 13 bases in the middle. Germline V CDR1 and CDR2: SQVTM, ANQGSEA. CDR3 residues: CSVEVRGYGYTF. The CDR3 DNA sequence: TGCAGCGTAGAGGTCCGGGGGTATGGCTACACCTTC.

The chain has TRBV18 and TRBJ1-1; D call uncertain. V was pared by 3 bases and J by 5 bases, with 16 bases between. In germline, CDR1 is KGHSH, CDR2 LQKENI. This CDR3 region has 15 residues. CDR3 DNA sequence: TGTGCCAGCTCACCCCCCCCTTGGGAGGAGACTGAAGCTTTCTTT. It specifies CASSPPPWEETEAFF.

The rearrangement joins TRBV7-9 to TRBJ1-1, with no clear D. Germline CDR1 and CDR2: SEHNR and FQNEAQ (reference sequence). With 5 bases removed from V and 5 bases from J, the gap between germline ends came to 15 bases. This CDR3 has 14 amino acids. The CDR3 coding sequence is TGTGCCAGCAGCCCACTGAGCGGGGATACTGAAGCTTTCTTT. This codes for CASSPLSGDTEAFF.